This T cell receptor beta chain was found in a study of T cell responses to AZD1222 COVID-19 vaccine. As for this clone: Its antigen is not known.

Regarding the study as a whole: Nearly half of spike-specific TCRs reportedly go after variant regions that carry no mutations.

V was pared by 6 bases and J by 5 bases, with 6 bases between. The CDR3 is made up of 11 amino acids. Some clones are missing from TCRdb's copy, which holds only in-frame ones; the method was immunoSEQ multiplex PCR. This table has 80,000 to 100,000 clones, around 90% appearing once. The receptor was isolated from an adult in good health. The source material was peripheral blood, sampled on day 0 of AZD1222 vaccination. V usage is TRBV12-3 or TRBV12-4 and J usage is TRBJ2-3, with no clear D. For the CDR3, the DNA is TGTGCCAGCAGCCGTTTAGATACGCAGTATTTT. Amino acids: CASSRLDTQYF.